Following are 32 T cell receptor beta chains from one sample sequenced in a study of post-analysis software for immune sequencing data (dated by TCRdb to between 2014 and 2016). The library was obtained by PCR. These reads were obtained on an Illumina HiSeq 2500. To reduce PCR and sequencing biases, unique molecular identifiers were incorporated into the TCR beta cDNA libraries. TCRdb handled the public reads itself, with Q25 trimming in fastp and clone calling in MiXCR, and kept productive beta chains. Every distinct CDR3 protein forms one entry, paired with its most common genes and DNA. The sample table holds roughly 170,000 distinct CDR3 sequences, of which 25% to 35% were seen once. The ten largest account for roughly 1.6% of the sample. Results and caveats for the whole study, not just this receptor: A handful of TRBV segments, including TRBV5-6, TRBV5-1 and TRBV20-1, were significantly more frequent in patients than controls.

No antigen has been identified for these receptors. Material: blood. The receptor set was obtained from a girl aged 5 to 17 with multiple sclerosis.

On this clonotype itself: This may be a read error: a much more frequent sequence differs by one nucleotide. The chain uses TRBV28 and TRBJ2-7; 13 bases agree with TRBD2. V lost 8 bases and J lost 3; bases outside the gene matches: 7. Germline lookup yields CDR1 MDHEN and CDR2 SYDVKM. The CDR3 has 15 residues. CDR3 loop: CASGPRTSGSYEQYF. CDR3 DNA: TGTGCCAGCGGACCGAGGACTAGCGGGAGCTACGAGCAGTACTTC.

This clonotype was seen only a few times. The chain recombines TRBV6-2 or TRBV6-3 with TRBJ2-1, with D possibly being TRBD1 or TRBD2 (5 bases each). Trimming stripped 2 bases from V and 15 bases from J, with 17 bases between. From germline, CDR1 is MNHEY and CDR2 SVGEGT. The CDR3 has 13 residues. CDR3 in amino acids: CASSYPNGTPGFF. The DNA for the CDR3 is TGTGCCAGCAGTTACCCGAACGGGACCCCGGGGTTCTTC.

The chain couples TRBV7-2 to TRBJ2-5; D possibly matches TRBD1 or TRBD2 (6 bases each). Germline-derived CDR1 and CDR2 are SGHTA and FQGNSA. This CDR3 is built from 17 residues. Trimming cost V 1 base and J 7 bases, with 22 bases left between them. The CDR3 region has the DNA TGTGCCAGCAGCTTAGTGGAGGGGGTAGCCCCCTATGTGACCCAGTACTTC. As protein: CASSLVEGVAPYVTQYF.

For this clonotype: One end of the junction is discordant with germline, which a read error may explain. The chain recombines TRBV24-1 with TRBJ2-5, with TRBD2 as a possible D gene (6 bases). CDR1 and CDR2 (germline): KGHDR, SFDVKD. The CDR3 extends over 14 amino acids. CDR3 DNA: TGTGCCGCCAGTGATAGGGACTGGGTGGAGACCCAGTACTTC. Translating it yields CAASDRDWVETQYF.

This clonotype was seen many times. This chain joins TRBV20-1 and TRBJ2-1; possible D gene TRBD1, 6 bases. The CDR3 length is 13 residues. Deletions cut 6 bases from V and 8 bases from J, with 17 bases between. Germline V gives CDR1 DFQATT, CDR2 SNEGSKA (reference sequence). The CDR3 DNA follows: TGCAGTGCCCCGGGCAGGGGTGGGGATGAGCAGTTCTTC. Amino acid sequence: CSAPGRGGDEQFF.

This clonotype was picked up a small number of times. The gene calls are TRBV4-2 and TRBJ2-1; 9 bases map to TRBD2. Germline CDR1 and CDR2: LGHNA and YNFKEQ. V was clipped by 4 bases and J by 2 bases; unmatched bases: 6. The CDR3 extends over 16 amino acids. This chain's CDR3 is CASSLEGLATYNEQFF. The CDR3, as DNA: TGTGCCAGCAGCCTGGAGGGACTAGCAACCTACAATGAGCAGTTCTTC.

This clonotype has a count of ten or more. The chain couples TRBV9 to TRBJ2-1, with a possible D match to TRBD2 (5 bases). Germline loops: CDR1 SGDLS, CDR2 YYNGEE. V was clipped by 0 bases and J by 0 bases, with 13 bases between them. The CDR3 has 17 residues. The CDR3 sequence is CASSVGGSESSYNEQFF. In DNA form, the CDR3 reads TGTGCCAGCAGCGTAGGTGGTAGCGAGAGCTCCTACAATGAGCAGTTCTTC.

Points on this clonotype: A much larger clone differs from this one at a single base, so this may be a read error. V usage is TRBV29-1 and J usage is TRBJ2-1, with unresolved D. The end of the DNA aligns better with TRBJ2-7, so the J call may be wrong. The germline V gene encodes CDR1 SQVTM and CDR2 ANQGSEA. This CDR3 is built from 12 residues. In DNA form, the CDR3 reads TGCAGCGGTGTCCCGGTCTACAATGAGCAGTACTTC. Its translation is CSGVPVYNEQYF.

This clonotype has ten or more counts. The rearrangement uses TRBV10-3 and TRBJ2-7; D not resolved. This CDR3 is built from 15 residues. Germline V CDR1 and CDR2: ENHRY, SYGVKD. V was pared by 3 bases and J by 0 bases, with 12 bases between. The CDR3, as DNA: TGTGCCATCAGTGATGGGCCGCCGCTCTCCTACGAGCAGTACTTC. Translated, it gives CAISDGPPLSYEQYF.

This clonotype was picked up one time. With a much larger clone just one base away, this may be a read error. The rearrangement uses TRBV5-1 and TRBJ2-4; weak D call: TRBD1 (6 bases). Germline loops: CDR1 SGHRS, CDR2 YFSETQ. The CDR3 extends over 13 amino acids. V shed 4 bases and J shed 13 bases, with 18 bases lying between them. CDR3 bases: TGCGCCAGCAGCGTGGACAGCGTATACAAGCAGTACTTC. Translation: CASSVDSVYKQYF. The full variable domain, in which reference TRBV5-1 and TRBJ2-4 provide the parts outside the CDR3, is KAGVTQTPRYLIKTRGQQVTLSCSPISGHRSVSWYQQTPGQGLQFLFEYFSETQRNKGNFPGRFSGRQFSNSRSEMNVSTLELGDSALYLCASSVDSVYKQYFGAGTRLSVL.

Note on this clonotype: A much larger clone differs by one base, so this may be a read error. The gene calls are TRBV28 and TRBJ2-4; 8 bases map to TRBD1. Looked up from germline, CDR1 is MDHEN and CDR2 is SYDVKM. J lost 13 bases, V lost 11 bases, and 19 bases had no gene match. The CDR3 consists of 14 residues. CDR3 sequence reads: CAHRRTGYSYGQYF. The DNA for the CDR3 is TGTGCCCACCGACGGACAGGGTACTCCTACGGGCAGTACTTC.

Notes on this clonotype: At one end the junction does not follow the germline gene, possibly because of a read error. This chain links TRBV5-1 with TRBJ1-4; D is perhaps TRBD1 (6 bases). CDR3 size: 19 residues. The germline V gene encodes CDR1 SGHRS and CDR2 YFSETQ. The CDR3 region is CASSLEAGRHLRGNEKRFF. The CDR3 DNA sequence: TGCGCCAGCAGCCTGGAGGCGGGGCGCCATCTCAGGGGTAATGAAAAACGGTTTTTT.

DNA of the CDR3: TGTGCCAGCAGTCTACACAGAAACACTGAAGCTTTCTTT. Translating gives CASSLHRNTEAFF. The chain is built from TRBV6-4 and TRBJ1-1; D remains ambiguous. The V gene's germline CDR1 is MRHNA and CDR2 SNTAGT. This CDR3 has 13 residues. V shed 5 bases and J shed 2 bases, with 9 bases lying between them.

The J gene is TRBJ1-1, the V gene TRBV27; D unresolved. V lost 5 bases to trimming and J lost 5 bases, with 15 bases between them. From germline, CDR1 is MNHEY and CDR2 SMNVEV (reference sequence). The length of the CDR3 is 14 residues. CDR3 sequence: CASSIMRGGTEAFF. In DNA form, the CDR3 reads TGTGCCAGCAGTATAATGCGCGGTGGGACTGAAGCTTTCTTT.

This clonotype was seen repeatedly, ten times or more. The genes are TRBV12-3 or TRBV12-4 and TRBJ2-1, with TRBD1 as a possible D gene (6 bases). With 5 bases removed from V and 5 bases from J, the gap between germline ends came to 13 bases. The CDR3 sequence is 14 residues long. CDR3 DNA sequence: TGTGCCAGCAGTCCCGGGACACCCAACAATGAGCAGTTCTTC. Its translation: CASSPGTPNNEQFF.

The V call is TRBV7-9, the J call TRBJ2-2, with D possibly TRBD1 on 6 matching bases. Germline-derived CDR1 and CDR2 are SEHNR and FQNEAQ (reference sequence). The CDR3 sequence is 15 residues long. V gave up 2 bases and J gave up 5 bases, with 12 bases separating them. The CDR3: CASSLRQGMTGELFF. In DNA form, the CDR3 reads TGTGCCAGCAGCTTAAGGCAGGGGATGACCGGGGAGCTGTTTTTT.

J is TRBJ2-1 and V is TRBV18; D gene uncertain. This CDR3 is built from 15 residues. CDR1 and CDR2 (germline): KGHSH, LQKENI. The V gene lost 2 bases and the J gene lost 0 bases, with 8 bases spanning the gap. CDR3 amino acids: CASSPGPSSYNEQFF. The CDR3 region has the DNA TGTGCCAGCTCACCAGGCCCTAGCTCCTACAATGAGCAGTTCTTC.

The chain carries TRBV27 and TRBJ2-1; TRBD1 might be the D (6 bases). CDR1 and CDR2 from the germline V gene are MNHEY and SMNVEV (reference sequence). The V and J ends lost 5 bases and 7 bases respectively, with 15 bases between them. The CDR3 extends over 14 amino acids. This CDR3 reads CASSTGPRWNEQFF. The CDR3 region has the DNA TGTGCCAGCAGTACAGGGCCACGCTGGAATGAGCAGTTCTTC.

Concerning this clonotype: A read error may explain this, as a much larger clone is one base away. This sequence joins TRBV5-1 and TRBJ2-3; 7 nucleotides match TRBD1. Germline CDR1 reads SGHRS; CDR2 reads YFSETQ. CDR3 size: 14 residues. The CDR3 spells CASSPTGRTDTLYF. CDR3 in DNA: TGCGCCAGCAGCCCGACAGGGCGCACAGATACGCTGTATTTT.

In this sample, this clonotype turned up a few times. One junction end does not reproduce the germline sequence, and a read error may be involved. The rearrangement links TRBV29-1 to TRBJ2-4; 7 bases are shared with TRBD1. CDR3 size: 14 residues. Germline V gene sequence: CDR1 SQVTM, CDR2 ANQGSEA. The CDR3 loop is CGVETNRGANIQYF. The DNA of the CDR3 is TGCGGCGTTGAAACCAACAGGGGCGCCAACATTCAGTACTTC.

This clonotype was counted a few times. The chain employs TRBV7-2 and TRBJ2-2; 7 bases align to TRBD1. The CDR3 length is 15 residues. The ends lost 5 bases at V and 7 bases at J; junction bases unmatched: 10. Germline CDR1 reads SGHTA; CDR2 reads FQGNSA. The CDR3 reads CASSVTGELGGELFF. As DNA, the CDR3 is TGTGCCAGCAGCGTCACAGGGGAGCTGGGCGGGGAGCTGTTTTTT.

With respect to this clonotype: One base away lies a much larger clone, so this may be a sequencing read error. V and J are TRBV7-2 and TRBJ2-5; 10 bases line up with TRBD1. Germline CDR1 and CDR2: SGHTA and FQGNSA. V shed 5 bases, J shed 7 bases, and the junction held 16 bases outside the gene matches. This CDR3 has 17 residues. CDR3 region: CASSPPPRDRGWGTQYF. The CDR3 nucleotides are TGTGCCAGCAGCCCCCCTCCCCGGGACAGGGGCTGGGGGACCCAGTACTTC.

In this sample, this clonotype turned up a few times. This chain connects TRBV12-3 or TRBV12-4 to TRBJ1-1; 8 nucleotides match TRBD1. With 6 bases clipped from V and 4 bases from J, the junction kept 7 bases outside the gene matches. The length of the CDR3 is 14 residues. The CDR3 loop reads CASRPTGEVTEAFF. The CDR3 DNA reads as TGTGCCAGCAGACCGACAGGGGAGGTCACTGAAGCTTTCTTT.

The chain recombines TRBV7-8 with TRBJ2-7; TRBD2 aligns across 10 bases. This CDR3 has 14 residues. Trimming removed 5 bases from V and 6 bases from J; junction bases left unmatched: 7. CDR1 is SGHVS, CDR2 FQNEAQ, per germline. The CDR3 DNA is TGTGCCAGCAGCCCATTAGCGGGAGGATCCGAGCAGTACTTC. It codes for CASSPLAGGSEQYF. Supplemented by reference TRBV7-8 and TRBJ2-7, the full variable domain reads GAGVSQSPRYKVAKRGQDVALRCDPISGHVSLFWYQQALGQGPEFLTYFQNEAQLDKSGLPSDRFFAERPEGSVSTLKIQRTQQEDSAVYLCASSPLAGGSEQYFGPGTRLTVT.

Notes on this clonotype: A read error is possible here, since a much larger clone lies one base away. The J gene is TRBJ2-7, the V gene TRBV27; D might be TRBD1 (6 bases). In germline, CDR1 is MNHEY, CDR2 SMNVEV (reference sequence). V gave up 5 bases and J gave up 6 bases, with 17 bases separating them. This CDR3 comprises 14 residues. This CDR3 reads CASSPWNRVAEQYF. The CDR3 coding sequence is TGTGCCAGCAGTCCCTGGAACAGGGTAGCCGAGCAGTACTTC.

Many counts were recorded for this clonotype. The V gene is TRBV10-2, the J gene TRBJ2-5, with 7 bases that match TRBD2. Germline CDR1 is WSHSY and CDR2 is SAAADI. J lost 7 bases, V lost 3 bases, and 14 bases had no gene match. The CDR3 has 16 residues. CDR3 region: CASSDTGEGLFGTQYF. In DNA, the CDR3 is TGCGCCAGCAGTGATACGGGGGAGGGCCTTTTTGGGACCCAGTACTTC.

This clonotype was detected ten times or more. The CDR3 region is CASSGTGSSYEQYF. The CDR3 DNA sequence: TGTGCCAGCAGCGGGACAGGGTCCTCCTACGAGCAGTACTTC. The chain is built from TRBV5-6 and TRBJ2-7; TRBD1 matches 9 bases. This CDR3 spans 14 amino acids. Germline trimming cut 4 bases from V and 0 bases from J; bases unmatched to any gene: 2. The germline CDR1 and CDR2 sequences are SGHDT and YYEEEE.

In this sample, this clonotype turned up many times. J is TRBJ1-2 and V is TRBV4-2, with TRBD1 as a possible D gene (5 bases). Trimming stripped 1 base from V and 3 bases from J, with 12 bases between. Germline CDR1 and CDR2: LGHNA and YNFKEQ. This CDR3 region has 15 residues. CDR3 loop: CASSQGRPGDYGYTF. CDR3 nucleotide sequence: TGTGCCAGCAGCCAAGGGCGCCCGGGGGACTATGGCTACACCTTC.

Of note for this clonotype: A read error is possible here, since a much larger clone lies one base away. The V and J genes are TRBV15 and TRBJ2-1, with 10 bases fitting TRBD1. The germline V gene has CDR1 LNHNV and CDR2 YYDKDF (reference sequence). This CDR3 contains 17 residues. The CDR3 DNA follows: TGTGCCACCAGCGGAGAAACCCCGGGACAGGGGTACAATGAGCAGTTCTTC. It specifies CATSGETPGQGYNEQFF.

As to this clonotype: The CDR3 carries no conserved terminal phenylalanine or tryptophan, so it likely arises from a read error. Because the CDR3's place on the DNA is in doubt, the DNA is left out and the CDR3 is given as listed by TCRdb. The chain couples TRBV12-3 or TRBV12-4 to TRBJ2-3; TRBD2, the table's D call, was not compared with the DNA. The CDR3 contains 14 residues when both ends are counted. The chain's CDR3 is CASIPGLTTDTEYS.

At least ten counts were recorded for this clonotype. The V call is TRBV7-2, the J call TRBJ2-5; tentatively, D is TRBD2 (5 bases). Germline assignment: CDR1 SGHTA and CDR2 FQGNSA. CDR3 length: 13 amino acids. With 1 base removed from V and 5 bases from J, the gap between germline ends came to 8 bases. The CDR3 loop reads CASSLGWRETQYF. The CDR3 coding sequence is TGTGCCAGCAGCTTAGGTTGGAGGGAGACCCAGTACTTC.

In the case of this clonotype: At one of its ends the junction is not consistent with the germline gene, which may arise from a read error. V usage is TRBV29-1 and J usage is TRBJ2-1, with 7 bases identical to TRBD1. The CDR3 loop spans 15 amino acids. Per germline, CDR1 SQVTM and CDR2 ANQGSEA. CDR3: CSAEVWDSQYNEQFF. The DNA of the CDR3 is TGCAGCGCTGAAGTATGGGACAGCCAGTACAATGAGCAGTTCTTC.